The clone carrying this T cell receptor (beta chain) was detected once. The data belong to a study of blood T cell repertoires in COVID-19. On the study more broadly: Italy, Spain and the United States were the sources of the convalescent and acute COVID-19 samples. T cells, B-cell-depleted T cells, or PBMCs supplied cDNA or gDNA.

Recruited during active infection, patients (from Seattle) were subsequently followed longitudinally. Per the authors' pipeline: By means of reference gene primer amplification, nucleated cell counts were estimated. Clones were read by immunoSEQ multiplex PCR, and TCRdb kept only the in-frame ones, dropping some. Clonal size and the V and J genes are those of that table, whereas D and trimming came from the DNA. The sample has about 58,000 clones, roughly four fifths seen once. Germline values: CDR1 LGHNA, CDR2 YSLEER. This CDR3 contains 16 residues. V dropped 0 bases and J dropped 2 bases, with 12 bases sitting between them.

The rearrangement uses TRBV4-3 and TRBJ2-3, with a tentative D call TRBD2 (6 bases). Sequencing used peripheral blood. The TCR originated in a man at least 80 years old with COVID-19, enrolled during active disease. The CDR3 protein is CASSQDVAVSTDTQYF. CDR3 DNA: TGCGCCAGCAGCCAAGATGTAGCGGTATCCACAGATACGCAGTATTTT.